The subject of this entry is one TCR beta chain. CD8+ and CD4+ T cells from blood underwent TCR beta sequencing, which was carried out in a high-throughput format. FACS enriched CD8+ TEMRA cells, while bulk CD8+ and CD4+ were negatively isolated. The sample originates from a study of CD8 T cells in Susac syndrome. For the study at large: When blood was drawn, the patients with Susac syndrome were therapy-naive, on corticosteroids, or on intravenous immunoglobulin alone.

Random hexamers were used to reverse transcribe roughly 0.45 to 1 ug of RNA. TCRdb re-analysed the immunoSEQ multiplex PCR reads in MiXCR, keeping a single row per CDR3 protein. In the table there are about 180,000 distinct CDR3 sequences, around 94% of which are singletons. V dropped 10 bases and J dropped 7 bases, with 19 bases sitting between them. CDR1 is SGHTA and CDR2 is FQGNSA in the germline V gene. The CDR3 totals 14 residues. The sequencing sample was made of CD4+ T cells from PBMCs. The chain is built from TRBV7-2 and TRBJ2-2, with D perhaps matching TRBD1 (6 bases). The TCR originated in a human donor with Susac syndrome. The CDR3 nucleotides are TGTGCCACCAAACTAATTCAGGGGTTCGGGGAGCTGTTTTTT. This sequence encodes CATKLIQGFGELFF.